A selection of T cell receptor beta chains follows, all from one sample in a study of blood T cell repertoires in COVID-19. This table comes from immunoSEQ multiplex PCR, and its TCRdb copy is limited to in-frame clones, with some not included. The sample has tens of thousands of clones, roughly 90% seen once. The sample taken for sequencing was peripheral blood. The receptors stem from a man aged 50-59 years with active or convalescent COVID-19. Each CDR3 is given with its conserved first and last residue. D genes are given only for firm matches.

j_call cdr3_length d_call v_call cdr3_aa
TRBJ2-7 15 - TRBV19 CASSRRGTDPYEQYF
TRBJ2-1 16 TRBD2 TRBV27 CASSPTSGTPYNEQFF
TRBJ2-7 15 TRBD2 TRBV28 CASRPRLAASYEQYF
TRBJ1-5 14 - TRBV21-1 CASSKEGGGQPQHF
TRBJ2-7 13 - TRBV19 CASSIGRSYEQYF
TRBJ2-7 17 TRBD1 TRBV9 CASSVGIGGQGVYEQYF
TRBJ1-2 16 TRBD1 TRBV28 CASSLGDRDFNYGYTF
TRBJ1-5 13 - TRBV3-1/TRBV3-2 CASSQVGVQPQHF
TRBJ2-7 15 TRBD1 TRBV27 CASSSTPGGRYEQYF
TRBJ2-1 15 TRBD2 TRBV3-1/TRBV3-2 CASSQDPAGGGEQFF
TRBJ2-5 16 TRBD2 TRBV7-2 CASSRGLAGLQETQYF
TRBJ2-2 16 - TRBV4-2 CASSQSAGDLTGELFF
TRBJ2-1 16 - TRBV29-1 CSVEDGGASSYNEQFF
TRBJ2-7 15 TRBD2 TRBV6-5 CAMSTSGRVSYEQYF
TRBJ2-7 13 - TRBV29-1 CSVDYGSSYEQYF
TRBJ2-7 15 TRBD1 TRBV19 CASTRTGGQGYEQYF
TRBJ2-1 15 - TRBV7-9 CASSLTVSSYNEQFF
TRBJ1-2 16 TRBD1 TRBV6-5 CASSYSGQGAVYGYTF
TRBJ1-5 16 - TRBV21-1 CASSSNRGMMTQPQHF
TRBJ1-2 16 - TRBV5-6 CASSLEGSALHYGYTF
TRBJ2-3 18 TRBD2 TRBV4-3 CASSQGWRRASGTDTQYF
TRBJ2-4 19 TRBD1 TRBV4-1 CASSQDPAGQGAAKNIQYF